The next 4 T cell receptor gamma chains were all read from a single sample in a study of γδ T cells in repeated Plasmodium falciparum infection. Gammadelta T cells were flow-sorted from PBMC into Vgamma9/Vdelta2+ and Vdelta2-negative populations for bulk analysis. TCRdb redid clone calling on the multiplex PCR reads using CATT. Of tens of thousands of gamma-chain clones in the sample, 1.4% to 1.5% were seen once. The specimen sequenced was gamma-delta T cells from blood. The receptors shown here come from a pool of human donors (malaria-infected and uninfected, not separated).

This clone was seen a handful of times. A far more abundant clone sits one base away, making this likely a read error. Other nucleotide sequences from this sample produce the same CDR3. The chain couples TRGV9 to TRGJP. The germline gives CDR1 GITISATS, CDR2 ISYDGTV (reference sequence). V lost 2 bases to trimming and J lost 9 bases; unmatched junction nucleotides: 13. This CDR3 has 18 amino acids. CDR3 in DNA: TGTGCCTTGTGGGAGGCTCAAAGTATAAGGTTGGGCAAAAAAATCAAGGTATTT. Translating it yields CALWEAQSIRLGKKIKVF.

This clone was seen repeatedly, ten times or more. Other DNA sequences in the same sample also yield this CDR3. The chain carries TRGV3 and TRGJ1 or TRGJ2. The J segment lost 7 bases and the V segment lost 0 bases, leaving 6 bases of the junction unmatched. The germline V gene encodes CDR1 VTNTFY and CDR2 YDVSTARD (reference sequence). CDR3 size: 13 residues. CDR3 in DNA: TGTGCCACCTGGGACAGGCAGTGCTATAAGAAACTCTTT. It codes for CATWDRQCYKKLF.

In its sample, this clone was seen many times. The sample contains more than one DNA sequence encoding this CDR3. J is TRGJ1 or TRGJ2 and V is TRGV2. This CDR3 comprises 14 residues. The V segment lost 0 bases and the J segment 1 base; nucleotides outside the gene matches: 3. The germline gives CDR1 EGSNGY, CDR2 YDSYNSKV. CDR3 sequence (DNA): TGTGCCACCTGGGACGGGCTAAATTATTATAAGAAACTCTTT. Translated, it gives CATWDGLNYYKKLF.

Turning to this clone: This DNA's translation differs at residue 10 from TCRdb's protein, which comes from a much larger clone; a read error is likely, and the protein shown is translated from the DNA. CDR3 in DNA: TGTGCCACCTGGGACAGGTCAAGGGATGGGATCAAGACGTTT. Its protein product is CATWDRSRDGIKTF. J is TRGJP2 and V is TRGV3. As TCRdb names no J gene, one was assigned here on the basis of a DNA match to germline. The CDR3 runs to 14 residues. Trimming at V came to 0 bases and at J to 12 bases, leaving 10 bases not matched to a gene. Germline values: CDR1 VTNTFY, CDR2 YDVSTARD (reference sequence).